The 7 T cell receptor beta chains given below trace back to one sample, sequenced in a study of CD8 T cells in ankylosing spondylitis. TCRdb re-called the 5' RACE reads through MiXCR, storing one row per CDR3 protein. The table includes 200,000 to 300,000 distinct CDR3 sequences, roughly 8.6% detected once. The sequenced material came from blood, either unsorted or a sorted T cell fraction (not recorded which). The receptors here all came from a male donor with ankylosing spondylitis or in good health (not recorded which).

This clonotype occurred many times. The rearrangement links TRBV20-1 to TRBJ1-6, with 9 bases identical to TRBD1. V shed 4 bases and J 7 bases; nucleotides not matched to a gene: 5. Per germline, CDR1 DFQATT and CDR2 SNEGSKA (reference sequence). The CDR3 sequence is 14 residues long. The chain's CDR3 is CSATTGGRNSPLHF. CDR3 coding DNA: TGCAGTGCTACGACAGGGGGAAGAAATTCACCCCTCCACTTT.

This clonotype was detected many times. The chain links TRBV10-3 to TRBJ1-5, with 8 nucleotides matching TRBD1. V shed 10 bases and J 5 bases; nucleotides not matched to a gene: 7. The CDR3 sequence is 13 residues long. The germline V gene has CDR1 ENHRY and CDR2 SYGVKD. CDR3 sequence: CATRQGSDQPQHF. CDR3 bases: TGTGCCACCAGACAGGGGAGCGATCAGCCCCAGCATTTT.

The table lists this clonotype with many counts. The chain combines TRBV29-1 with TRBJ2-1; 10 nucleotides line up with TRBD2. The junction had 2 bases not matched to a gene; V was cut back by 5 bases and J by 7 bases. The CDR3 runs to 12 residues. The germline V gene encodes CDR1 SQVTM and CDR2 ANQGSEA. The CDR3 protein is CSVKRGGNEQFF. The CDR3 DNA sequence: TGCAGCGTTAAGCGGGGGGGAAATGAGCAGTTCTTC.

This clonotype has ten or more counts. The chain has TRBV20-1 and TRBJ2-7; 10 bases are a match to TRBD2. The germline gives CDR1 DFQATT, CDR2 SNEGSKA (reference sequence). The CDR3 is 14 residues long. V shed 0 bases, J shed 4 bases, and the junction held 3 bases outside the gene matches. The CDR3 sequence is CSARERTSGYEQYF. The CDR3 DNA follows: TGCAGTGCTAGAGAGCGGACTAGCGGTTACGAGCAGTACTTC.

For this clonotype: One end of the junction is discordant with germline, which a read error may explain. The chain combines TRBV3-1 with TRBJ1-1, with D possibly being TRBD1 (6 bases). Germline V gene sequence: CDR1 LGHDT, CDR2 YNNKEL (reference sequence). The CDR3 spans 15 residues. CDR3 residues: CASTQAGQGRTEAFF. The DNA for the CDR3 is TGTGCCAGCACCCAAGCTGGGCAGGGGAGAACTGAAGCTTTCTTT.

This clonotype was seen repeatedly, ten times or more. This chain uses TRBV20-1 with TRBJ2-5; no reliable D call. Germline V gene sequence: CDR1 DFQATT, CDR2 SNEGSKA (reference sequence). V was pared by 5 bases and J by 5 bases, with 12 bases between. This CDR3 region has 12 residues. The CDR3: CSAPDFGETQYF. CDR3 sequence (DNA): TGCAGTGCTCCGGATTTTGGGGAGACCCAGTACTTC.

The sample holds many counts of this clonotype. The rearrangement joins TRBV5-1 to TRBJ2-4, with TRBD1 matching 8 bases. J gave up 2 bases and V 4 bases, and 5 bases lay outside the gene matches. Per germline, CDR1 SGHRS and CDR2 YFSETQ. The CDR3 has 15 residues. DNA for the CDR3: TGCGCCAGCAGCCCAGGGGGCTCAACCAAAAACATTCAGTACTTC. Its translation is CASSPGGSTKNIQYF.